The 12 T cell receptor beta chains listed next were all sequenced from one sample in a study of shared clonotypes between healthy human individuals. Repertoires were generated with immunoSEQ multiplex PCR, while TCRdb's copy carries only in-frame clones and drops some. The data show roughly 2,300,000 clones, approximately 90% seen once. Sequencing was performed on naive CD4+ T cells from PBMCs. Subset here: CD45RA+ positively selected. All receptors derive from a man between 18 and 35 years old in good health. Some clones in this sample may be carry-over from other donors' samples.

The chain combines TRBV28 with TRBJ1-1, with no clear D. The CDR3 sequence is 16 residues long. Germline V gives CDR1 MDHEN, CDR2 SYDVKM. The V and J ends lost 7 bases and 2 bases respectively, with 20 bases between them. In DNA form, the CDR3 reads TGTGCCAGCAAAATGCCCGTAACGACATTCAACACTGAAGCTTTCTTT. Translation gives CASKMPVTTFNTEAFF.

V gene TRBV11-2 combines with J gene TRBJ2-7; maybe TRBD2 (6 bases). The CDR3 runs to 17 residues. The V end was cut by 3 bases, the J end by 4 bases, with 22 bases between. CDR1 and CDR2 from the germline V gene are SGHAT and FQNNGV. The CDR3 region has the DNA TGTGCCAGCAGCTTCCCCCTAGCCACGGGAGTCCAATACGAGCAGTACTTC. It encodes CASSFPLATGVQYEQYF.

The V gene is TRBV18, the J gene TRBJ1-1; 8 bases fit TRBD1. The V gene's germline CDR1 is KGHSH and CDR2 LQKENI. The V and J ends lost 3 bases and 10 bases, in that order; junction bases with no gene match: 13. This CDR3 contains 15 residues. In DNA, the CDR3 is TGTGCCAGCTCACCCTACGCCGACAGGGGATACAGAGCTTTCTTT. It specifies CASSPYADRGYRAFF.

The V call is TRBV15, the J call TRBJ2-3; TRBD2 aligns across 13 bases. The germline V gene has CDR1 LNHNV and CDR2 YYDKDF (reference sequence). The CDR3 contains 18 residues. With V trimmed by 3 bases and J by 2 bases, 8 bases remained unmatched. DNA of the CDR3: TGTGCCACCAGCAGGATCTTACTAGCGGGGGGGAACACAGATACGCAGTATTTT. Its translation is CATSRILLAGGNTDTQYF.

Only one count was recorded for this clone. The chain joins TRBV7-6 to TRBJ2-5; 9 nucleotides agree with TRBD1. The CDR3 covers 15 residues. Trimming took 1 base from V and 5 from J; bases not matched to a gene: 5. Per the germline V gene, CDR1 is SGHVS and CDR2 is FNYEAQ. The CDR3 here is CASSLVRQGGETQYF. Here the CDR3 DNA reads TGTGCCAGCAGCTTAGTGCGACAGGGGGGGGAGACCCAGTACTTC.

In the case of this clone: Other DNA sequences within the sample encode an identical CDR3. V is TRBV7-2 and J is TRBJ2-7; 12 nucleotides align to TRBD1. Per the germline V gene, CDR1 is SGHTA and CDR2 is FQGNSA. The CDR3 is 15 amino acids. V was pared by 3 bases and J by 4 bases, with 4 bases of the junction left unmatched. The CDR3 sequence: CASSLAGQGAYEQYF. The CDR3 nucleotides are TGTGCCAGCAGCTTGGCGGGACAGGGGGCGTACGAGCAGTACTTC.

V gene TRBV7-3 combines with J gene TRBJ2-1, with D tentatively TRBD1 (5 bases). V was trimmed by 0 bases and J by 2 bases, leaving 11 bases between them. The CDR3 spans 16 residues. The V gene's germline CDR1 is SGHTA and CDR2 FQGTGA. The CDR3 DNA reads as TGTGCCAGCAGCTTAACGGGGCGTCCAGCCTACAATGAGCAGTTCTTC. This encodes CASSLTGRPAYNEQFF.

The sample holds one count of this clone. The chain employs TRBV20-1 and TRBJ2-3; no firm D call. The CDR3 is 11 residues long. V gave up 5 bases and J gave up 2 bases, with 5 bases separating them. Germline V lookup: CDR1 DFQATT, CDR2 SNEGSKA (reference sequence). The CDR3 protein is CSASYTDTQYF. CDR3 DNA sequence: TGCAGTGCTTCCTACACAGATACGCAGTATTTT.

J is TRBJ2-7 and V is TRBV19, with 10 bases that match TRBD2. There are 16 residues in the CDR3. The V segment lost 6 bases and the J segment 4 bases; nucleotides outside the gene matches: 12. Germline CDR1 reads LNHDA; CDR2 reads SQIVND (reference sequence). The CDR3 coding sequence is TGTGCCAGTAGGACCCGATCTAGCGGGAGTCCTTACGAGCAGTACTTC. It yields the protein CASRTRSSGSPYEQYF.

The genes are TRBV11-2 and TRBJ2-7; D may match TRBD1 or TRBD2 (5 bases each). Trimming removed 4 bases at V and 6 bases at J, with 22 bases between. The V gene's germline CDR1 is SGHAT and CDR2 FQNNGV. CDR3 length: 16 amino acids. CDR3: CASSSSSWGKNPEQYF. CDR3 in DNA: TGTGCCAGCAGCTCCTCCTCGTGGGGGAAGAACCCCGAGCAGTACTTC.

Only one count was recorded for this clone. CDR3 region: CASSEGTGGSQETQYF. The CDR3 coding sequence is TGTGCCAGCAGTGAAGGGACAGGGGGAAGTCAAGAGACCCAGTACTTC. The chain carries TRBV6-1 and TRBJ2-5; TRBD1 aligns across 10 bases. This CDR3 comprises 16 residues. CDR1 MNHNS and CDR2 SASEGT come from the germline V gene. V was pared by 1 base and J by 2 bases, with 4 bases of the junction left unmatched.

In DNA, the CDR3 is TGTGCCAGCAGCCTAATACCCGGGACTAGGACAGATACGCAGTATTTT. Its protein product is CASSLIPGTRTDTQYF. The chain carries TRBV7-8 and TRBJ2-3; 8 bases agree with TRBD2. The ends lost 5 bases at V and 3 bases at J; junction bases unmatched: 10. CDR3 length equals 16 residues. Germline V gene sequence: CDR1 SGHVS, CDR2 FQNEAQ.